This TCR beta chain was documented in a study of coeliac disease. Study-wide background: The study queried TRBV7-2 bias without high-resolution HLA data. General study results and limits: Control samples showed higher TRB and TRG clonality than intraepithelial and lamina propria samples in active celiac disease.

The method was immunoSEQ multiplex PCR; TCRdb's version includes in-frame clones alone and lacks a portion of them. The data show several thousand clones, 66% seen once. Concerning this clone itself: Its antigen is unknown.

Germline CDR1 reads SEHNR; CDR2 reads FQNEAQ (reference sequence). Trimming took 4 bases from V and 7 from J; bases not matched to a gene: 5. The CDR3 contains 14 residues. J is TRBJ1-4 and V is TRBV7-9; 8 bases fit TRBD1. This receptor was identified in a woman between 18 and 29 years old with active celiac disease. Sample: intraepithelial lymphocytes from the gut. As DNA, the CDR3 is TGTGCCAGCAGCTCCGGACAGGGAAGTGAAAAACTGTTTTTT. Protein product: CASSSGQGSEKLFF.